This T cell receptor beta chain originates from a study of T cell responses to AZD1222 COVID-19 vaccine. Study-level background: Second doses at about 4 or about 12 weeks were pooled.

The repertoire was sequenced with immunoSEQ multiplex PCR; TCRdb's copy has only in-frame clones and lacks some. The table lists over 120,000 clones, over 85% of them singletons, with roughly 5% in the top ten. The sample holds one count of this clone. Its antigen is unknown. Findings and caveats of the study: Close to half of all spike-specific TCRs reportedly target regions of the variants that are unmutated.

This CDR3 comprises 15 residues. Per germline, CDR1 MDHEN and CDR2 SYDVKM. V was pared by 4 bases and J by 0 bases, with 12 bases between. The rearrangement uses TRBV28 and TRBJ1-2; a possible D gene is TRBD1 (6 bases). The source material was peripheral blood, sampled on day 0 of AZD1222 vaccination. The clonotype was recovered from an adult in good health. The CDR3 sequence: CASSSYRATNYGYTF. In DNA, the CDR3 is TGTGCCAGCAGTTCCTACAGGGCAACTAACTATGGCTACACCTTC.